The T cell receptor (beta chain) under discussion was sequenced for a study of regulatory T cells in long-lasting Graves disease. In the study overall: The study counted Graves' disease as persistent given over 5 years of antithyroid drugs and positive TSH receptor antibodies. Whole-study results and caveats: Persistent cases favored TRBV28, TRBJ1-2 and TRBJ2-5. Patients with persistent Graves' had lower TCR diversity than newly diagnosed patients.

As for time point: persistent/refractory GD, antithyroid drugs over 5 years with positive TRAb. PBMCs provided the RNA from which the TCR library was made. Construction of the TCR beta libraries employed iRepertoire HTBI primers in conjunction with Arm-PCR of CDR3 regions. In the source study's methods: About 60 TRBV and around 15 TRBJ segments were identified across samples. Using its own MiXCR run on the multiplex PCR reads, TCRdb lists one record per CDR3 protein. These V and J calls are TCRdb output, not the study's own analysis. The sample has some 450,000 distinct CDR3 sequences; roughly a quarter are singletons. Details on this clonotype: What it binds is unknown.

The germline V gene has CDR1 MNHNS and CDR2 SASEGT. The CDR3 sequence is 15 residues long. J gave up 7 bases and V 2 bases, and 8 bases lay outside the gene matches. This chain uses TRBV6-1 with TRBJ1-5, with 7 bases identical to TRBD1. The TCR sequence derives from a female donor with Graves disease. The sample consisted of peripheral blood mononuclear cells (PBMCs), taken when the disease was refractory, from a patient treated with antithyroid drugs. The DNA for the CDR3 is TGTGCCAGCAGTGAACCGGACAGGTTGGAGCAGCCCCAGCATTTT. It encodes CASSEPDRLEQPQHF.